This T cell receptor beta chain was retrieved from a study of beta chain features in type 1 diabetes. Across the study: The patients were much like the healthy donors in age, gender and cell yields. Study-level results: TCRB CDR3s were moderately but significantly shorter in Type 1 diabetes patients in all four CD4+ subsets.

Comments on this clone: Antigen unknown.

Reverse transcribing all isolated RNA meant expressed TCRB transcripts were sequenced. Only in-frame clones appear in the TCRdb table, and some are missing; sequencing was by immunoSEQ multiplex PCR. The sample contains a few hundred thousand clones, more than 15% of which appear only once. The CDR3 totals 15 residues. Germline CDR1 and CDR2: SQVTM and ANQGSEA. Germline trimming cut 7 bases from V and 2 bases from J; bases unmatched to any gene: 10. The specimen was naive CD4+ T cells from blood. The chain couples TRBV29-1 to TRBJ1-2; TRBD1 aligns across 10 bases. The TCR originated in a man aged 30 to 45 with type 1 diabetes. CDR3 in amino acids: CSASGQGPTNYGYTF. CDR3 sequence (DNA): TGCAGCGCTTCGGGACAGGGGCCCACAAACTATGGCTACACCTTC.